These T cell receptor beta chains were read from a single sample in a study of CD8 T cells in Susac syndrome. Each CDR3 protein gets one entry after TCRdb re-called the immunoSEQ multiplex PCR reads with MiXCR. The data hold around 45,000 distinct CDR3 sequences, with nearly 95% observed a single time. Sequenced material: CD8+ T cells from PBMCs. These receptors were obtained from a human donor in good health. CDR3s include the opening cysteine and the closing phenylalanine or tryptophan. The D gene is left open where the match is weak. Where a row states a size, it is once, few, many or the class of an expanded clone; other rows omit it.

j_call cdr3_length v_call d_call clone_size cdr3_aa cdr3_nt
TRBJ2-7 15 TRBV21-1 - - CASSLSAQPHYEQYF TGTGCCAGCAGCCTCTCGGCACAGCCCCACTACGAGCAGTACTTC
TRBJ2-3 15 TRBV5-1 - - CASSLNGGPTDTQYF TGCGCCAGCAGCTTGAACGGGGGCCCCACAGATACGCAGTATTTT
TRBJ2-3 14 TRBV30 - - CAWSVLGSTDTQYF TGTGCCTGGAGTGTACTGGGCAGCACAGATACGCAGTATTTT
TRBJ2-3 15 TRBV6-4 - - CASSDNGGEGNTQYF TGTGCCAGCAGTGACAATGGGGGAGAGGGGAATACGCAGTATTTT
TRBJ2-7 11 TRBV10-2 - - CASKGGNEQYF TGCGCCAGCAAAGGGGGAAACGAGCAGTACTTC
TRBJ1-4 13 TRBV10-3 TRBD1 - CALYDGTGRKLFF TGTGCCTTATACGACGGGACAGGGAGGAAACTGTTTTTT
TRBJ2-1 14 TRBV19 - once CASSIGPDYNEQFF TGTGCCAGTAGTATCGGACCAGACTACAATGAGCAGTTCTTC
TRBJ2-5 15 TRBV7-9 - - CASSLPSAIQETQYF TGTGCCAGCAGCTTACCTAGCGCGATCCAAGAGACCCAGTACTTC
TRBJ2-7 11 TRBV6-5 TRBD1 - CASGPTGGEYF TGTGCCAGCGGACCCACAGGGGGCGAGTACTTC
TRBJ2-1 13 TRBV6-5 - - CASSYNGAHEQFF TGTGCCAGCAGTTACAATGGCGCCCATGAGCAGTTCTTC
TRBJ2-7 16 TRBV18 - - CASSPPTVEGSYEQYF TGTGCCAGCTCACCACCGACAGTTGAAGGCTCCTACGAGCAGTACTTC
TRBJ2-4 17 TRBV7-8 TRBD2 once CASSLKGGRRAKNIQYF TGTGCCAGCAGCTTAAAAGGCGGGAGACGGGCCAAAAACATTCAGTACTTC
TRBJ2-2 16 TRBV20-1 TRBD2 - CSAEELAGVQTGELFF TGCAGTGCTGAAGAACTAGCGGGAGTTCAGACCGGGGAGCTGTTTTTT
TRBJ2-1 14 TRBV6-5 - - CASSYSGSYNEQFF TGTGCCAGCAGTTACTCTGGGTCTTACAATGAGCAGTTCTTC
TRBJ2-3 11 TRBV6-2/TRBV6-3 - once CASSLGSPQYF TGTGCCAGCAGCCTAGGATCTCCGCAGTATTTT
TRBJ1-1 15 TRBV27 - - CASSLLGRGDTEAFF TGTGCCAGCAGTTTATTGGGCCGGGGGGACACTGAAGCTTTCTTT
TRBJ2-1 15 TRBV29-1 TRBD2 - CSVEDLGGRRNEQFF TGCAGCGTTGAAGATCTAGGCGGGAGAAGAAATGAGCAGTTCTTC
TRBJ1-1 13 TRBV7-8 - - CASSPGGAVEAFF TGTGCCAGCAGCCCCGGAGGGGCAGTTGAAGCTTTCTTT
TRBJ1-1 18 TRBV5-1 - - CASSLPLEYREVGTEAFF TGCGCCAGCAGCTTGCCCCTTGAATACCGGGAAGTAGGCACTGAAGCTTTCTTT
TRBJ1-2 12 TRBV29-1 - - CSVVEGNYGYTF TGCAGCGTTGTCGAGGGAAACTATGGCTACACCTTC
TRBJ2-1 13 TRBV6-2/TRBV6-3 - - CASNLLGGNEQFF TGTGCCAGCAACCTACTAGGTGGCAATGAGCAGTTCTTC
TRBJ2-7 16 TRBV4-1 TRBD2 - CASSQDVVAGRYEQYF TGCGCCAGCAGCCAAGATGTCGTAGCGGGACGCTACGAGCAGTACTTC
TRBJ2-3 15 TRBV29-1 - - CSVEDLGTRTDTQYF TGCAGCGTTGAAGATCTAGGGACCCGCACAGATACGCAGTATTTT
TRBJ2-1 13 TRBV9 - - CASSPQWFNEQFF TGTGCCAGCAGCCCCCAGTGGTTCAATGAGCAGTTCTTC
TRBJ2-2 16 TRBV12-3/TRBV12-4 - - CASKTYGGGNTGELFF TGTGCCAGCAAAACTTACGGCGGTGGGAACACCGGGGAGCTGTTTTTT
TRBJ2-3 17 TRBV14 - - CASSQDNRSYPTDTQYF TGTGCCAGCAGCCAAGATAACAGGTCCTACCCCACAGATACGCAGTATTTT
TRBJ1-4 14 TRBV3-1 - - CASRAMDGYEKLFF TGTGCCAGCAGAGCCATGGACGGATATGAAAAACTGTTTTTT
TRBJ2-2 15 TRBV19 TRBD1 - CASTSGQGNTGELFF TGTGCCAGTACCTCGGGACAGGGGAACACCGGGGAGCTGTTTTTT
TRBJ2-1 17 TRBV27 TRBD2 - CASSPAGSGSSYNEQFF TGTGCCAGCAGCCCGGCGGGTAGCGGGAGCTCCTACAATGAGCAGTTCTTC
TRBJ2-7 15 TRBV28 - - CASSFRGSTFYEQYF TGTGCCAGCAGTTTTCGGGGATCCACTTTCTACGAGCAGTACTTC
TRBJ2-7 13 TRBV29-1 - - CSATKGLTYEQYF TGCAGCGCTACAAAGGGATTAACCTACGAGCAGTACTTC
TRBJ2-7 15 TRBV29-1 - - CSVGTAATGRYEQYF TGCAGCGTTGGCACCGCGGCGACAGGCCGCTACGAGCAGTACTTC
TRBJ1-1 13 TRBV6-5 - - CASTLAENTEAFF TGTGCCAGCACATTGGCAGAGAACACTGAAGCTTTCTTT
TRBJ2-7 14 TRBV13 - - CASSLGYNSYEQYF TGTGCCAGCAGCTTGGGGTATAACTCCTACGAGCAGTACTTC
TRBJ1-5 12 TRBV7-9 - - CASSLASGPQHF TGTGCCAGCAGCTTAGCGTCAGGCCCCCAGCATTTT
TRBJ2-7 15 TRBV7-9 - - CASTVSSGRSYEQYF TGTGCCAGCACTGTGTCCTCGGGCCGCTCCTACGAGCAGTACTTC
TRBJ1-1 17 TRBV7-9 - - CASTPGSRTAHGFEAFF TGTGCCAGCACGCCCGGGAGCCGGACGGCCCATGGGTTTGAAGCTTTCTTT
TRBJ2-3 15 TRBV20-1 - - CSARPLGGSTDTQYF TGCAGTGCTAGACCCTTAGGCGGGTCCACAGATACGCAGTATTTT
TRBJ1-4 14 TRBV7-8 TRBD1 - CASSLVTGGEKLFF TGTGCCAGCAGCTTAGTTACAGGGGGTGAAAAACTGTTTTTT
TRBJ2-2 19 TRBV7-2 TRBD2 - CASSSGLAGRTPNTGELFF TGTGCCAGCAGCTCGGGACTAGCGGGGCGGACCCCGAACACCGGGGAGCTGTTTTTT
TRBJ2-7 15 TRBV18 TRBD2 few CASSLPGTSGYEQYF TGTGCCAGCTCACTACCCGGGACTAGCGGCTACGAGCAGTACTTC
TRBJ2-1 15 TRBV5-1 - - CASSLSSVRSGEQFF TGCGCCAGCAGCTTGTCATCGGTTCGTTCTGGTGAGCAGTTCTTC
TRBJ1-5 19 TRBV19 TRBD1 few CASSIWALRGTGDDQPQHF TGTGCCAGTAGCATCTGGGCCCTTAGGGGAACAGGGGATGATCAGCCCCAGCATTTT
TRBJ2-7 14 TRBV27 TRBD1 - CASRLTGGLYEQYF TGTGCCAGCAGGCTGACAGGGGGCTTGTACGAGCAGTACTTC
TRBJ2-7 13 TRBV27 - - CASSLGGANEQYF TGTGCCAGCAGTTTAGGGGGCGCAAACGAGCAGTACTTC